Listed below are T cell receptor beta chains from one sample, sequenced in a study of cytomegalovirus exposure and HLA in healthy donors. TCRdb's copy holds only in-frame clones and misses some; the assay was immunoSEQ multiplex PCR. The repertoire has around 150,000 clones, approximately 87% of them found once; the top ten carry under 6.5%. Sequences were obtained from PBMCs. The source of these receptors is a woman in her 30s in good health and CMV-seronegative. Both conserved end residues are part of each CDR3. A D gene is named only where the DNA matches it firmly. Rows may omit the clone size; those that give it use once, few, many or a size class.

V gene,D gene,J gene,clone size,CDR3 protein
TRBV13,-,TRBJ2-2,-,CASSPGAGGELFF
TRBV6-4,TRBD2,TRBJ2-1,-,CASSPLAGGYNEQFF
TRBV19,-,TRBJ2-2,-,CASTFKGLLNTGELFF
TRBV5-6,-,TRBJ2-7,-,CASSYSYEQYF
TRBV29-1,-,TRBJ1-2,-,CSAGGDYGYTF
TRBV29-1,-,TRBJ2-3,-,CSVGLSSLWRTDTQYF
TRBV9,-,TRBJ1-5,-,CASSVGGNSNQPQHF
TRBV29-1,-,TRBJ2-1,-,CSVRDYNEQFF
TRBV6-5,-,TRBJ2-2,-,CASAGTGELFF
TRBV7-2,TRBD1,TRBJ1-2,-,CASSENGAGGLDWYGYTF
TRBV28,-,TRBJ2-5,-,CASSPHGSLSRETQYF
TRBV5-1,-,TRBJ2-1,-,CASSLRQKTYNEQFF
TRBV6-1,-,TRBJ2-6,-,CASHFSGANVLTF
TRBV5-3,TRBD2,TRBJ2-1,-,CARSSRTRGGSYNEQFF
TRBV19,TRBD1,TRBJ2-4,-,CASSMGQGVAKNIQYF
TRBV7-9,TRBD2,TRBJ2-7,-,CASSLGTSGRTEGQYF
TRBV30,-,TRBJ2-7,once,CAWKSPGGASYEQYF
TRBV28,-,TRBJ2-1,-,CASSLKGLEQFF
TRBV14,-,TRBJ2-1,-,CASSQVGSSYNEQFF
TRBV6-6,TRBD1,TRBJ1-5,-,CASSYGQGVDQPQHF
TRBV28,-,TRBJ1-2,once,CASSPIQGYGYTF
TRBV19,-,TRBJ2-2,-,CASSIGGRELFF